Listed below are T cell receptor beta chains from one sample, sequenced in a study of T cell changes during pregnancy in multiple sclerosis. Clones were read by immunoSEQ multiplex PCR, and TCRdb kept only the in-frame ones, dropping some. Among tens of thousands of clones listed, 90% to 95% were seen once. This material consisted of peripheral blood, taken in the third trimester of pregnancy. The source of these receptors is a female donor in good health, enrolled as a control in a pregnancy study. Both conserved end residues are part of each CDR3. The D gene is left open where the match is weak. Only part of the rows carry a size: once, few, many, or a class if the clone is expanded.

v_call,j_call,clone_size,d_call,cdr3_nt,cdr3_aa
TRBV6-1,TRBJ2-7,-,-,TGTGCCAGCAGTGAACCAATCGAGCAGTACTTC,CASSEPIEQYF
TRBV11-3,TRBJ2-3,-,-,TGTGCCAGCAGCCATGAGAGTAGCGCAGATACGCAGTATTTT,CASSHESSADTQYF
TRBV19,TRBJ2-2,once,-,TGTGCCAGTAGTATCGGGTCTAACACCGGGGAGCTGTTTTTT,CASSIGSNTGELFF
TRBV19,TRBJ1-2,-,TRBD1,TGTGCCAGTAGCTTAAACAGGGGGCGCGAATATGGCTACACCTTC,CASSLNRGREYGYTF
TRBV11-3,TRBJ2-5,-,TRBD2,TGTGCCAGCAGCACGGGACTAGCGATTCAAGAGACCCAGTACTTC,CASSTGLAIQETQYF
TRBV29-1,TRBJ1-1,-,-,TGCAGCGTCGTCCTCATGGCCCCGGGAACTGAAGCTTTCTTT,CSVVLMAPGTEAFF
TRBV9,TRBJ2-5,once,TRBD1,TGTGCCAGCAGCGACGGACAGGCAGAGACCCAGTACTTC,CASSDGQAETQYF
TRBV28,TRBJ1-1,once,-,TGTGCCAGCAATGAGGGAGTAGGGAACACTGAAGCTTTCTTT,CASNEGVGNTEAFF
TRBV11-2,TRBJ2-7,-,TRBD2,TGTGCCAGCAGCTTAGGTCGGTACGGGAGGGAGTACGAGCAGTACTTC,CASSLGRYGREYEQYF
TRBV5-6,TRBJ2-5,-,-,TGTGCCAGCAGCAACCTAGACAGGACGCAAGAGACCCAGTACTTC,CASSNLDRTQETQYF
TRBV18,TRBJ2-3,-,-,TGTGCCAGCTCGCCCGACGAGGGCACAGATACGCAGTATTTT,CASSPDEGTDTQYF
TRBV5-1,TRBJ2-1,-,-,TGCGCCAGCAGGGAGGGCCCACCGGGGAATGAGCAGTTCTTC,CASREGPPGNEQFF
TRBV5-8,TRBJ2-7,-,-,TGTGCCAGCAGCTTGGCCTTCGGTACAGACCACTACGAGCAGTACTTC,CASSLAFGTDHYEQYF
TRBV5-1,TRBJ1-3,-,-,TGCGCCAGCAGCTTAAAAAATCAGGGGCTAGGAAACACCATATATTTT,CASSLKNQGLGNTIYF
TRBV5-1,TRBJ2-7,-,-,TGCGCCAGCAGCTTGCAAGACAGCCTTGCCTACGAGCAGTACTTC,CASSLQDSLAYEQYF
TRBV6-4,TRBJ1-2,once,-,TGTGCCAGCAGTGATGAGGTACTCTATGGCTACACCTTC,CASSDEVLYGYTF
TRBV5-1,TRBJ2-4,-,TRBD2,TGCGCCAGCAGCCCTGGGACTAGCGGGGGGACTCTGCACTTC,CASSPGTSGGTLHF
TRBV27,TRBJ1-1,-,-,TGTGCCAGCAGTCTTCCAGGGGCGTATACTGAAGCTTTCTTT,CASSLPGAYTEAFF
TRBV6-5,TRBJ1-2,-,-,TGTGCCAGCAGTCCCCGCGGAGGACCCTATGGCTACACCTTC,CASSPRGGPYGYTF
TRBV6-5,TRBJ2-2,-,-,TGTGCCAGCAGTTACTCGATGGACGGGAGCACCGGGGAGCTGTTTTTT,CASSYSMDGSTGELFF
TRBV29-1,TRBJ2-1,-,-,TGCAGCGCCCCGTTTGGGGGCTCTTCCTCGAATGAGCAGTTCTTC,CSAPFGGSSSNEQFF
TRBV5-1,TRBJ2-3,-,-,TGCGCCAGCAGCTTTACAGTAGCGTTCACAGATACGCAGTATTTT,CASSFTVAFTDTQYF
TRBV11-2,TRBJ2-7,-,-,TGTGCCAGCAGCTTAGCGCGAGGGGAGCAGTACTTC,CASSLARGEQYF
TRBV7-2,TRBJ1-6,-,TRBD1,TGTGCCAGCAGCTTGAACAGGGGTGATTCACCCCTCCACTTT,CASSLNRGDSPLHF
TRBV6-1,TRBJ2-5,-,-,TGTGCCAGCAGTGAAAACAGGTGGGAGACCCAGTACTTC,CASSENRWETQYF
TRBV6-6,TRBJ1-5,-,-,TGTGCCAGCAGGGACAGAGGGGGCAATCAGCCCCAGCATTTT,CASRDRGGNQPQHF
TRBV6-6,TRBJ2-2,-,-,TGTGCCAGCAGTTACTCGTCGGAGGTCGGGGAGCTGTTTTTT,CASSYSSEVGELFF
TRBV4-1,TRBJ2-7,-,TRBD1,TGCGCCAGCAGCCAAGTCCCGACAGGGAACTACGAGCAGTACTTC,CASSQVPTGNYEQYF
TRBV19,TRBJ2-1,-,-,TGTGCCAGTAATACAGGGATTCAGAATGAGCAGTTCTTC,CASNTGIQNEQFF
TRBV11-2,TRBJ2-5,-,-,TGTGCCAGCAGCGCCTATACTCAAGAGACCCAGTACTTC,CASSAYTQETQYF
TRBV18,TRBJ2-4,-,TRBD2,TGTGCCAGCTCACCACTAGCGGGGGAGGCCAAAAACATTCAGTACTTC,CASSPLAGEAKNIQYF
TRBV15,TRBJ1-1,once,-,TGTGCCACCAGCAGAGAAATCGGGGATCCGGCTTTCTTT,CATSREIGDPAFF
TRBV14,TRBJ2-5,once,TRBD2,TGTGCCAGCAGCCGTAACACACTGGTAGCGGGAGGGAAGACCCAGTACTTC,CASSRNTLVAGGKTQYF
TRBV4-1,TRBJ2-5,-,-,TGCGCCAGCAGGATGGAACTGGGCAGGGCCGAGACCCAGTACTTC,CASRMELGRAETQYF
TRBV6-5,TRBJ1-5,-,-,TGTGCCAGCAGTTACTCGAAGGGAGGGCCCCAGCATTTT,CASSYSKGGPQHF
TRBV7-8,TRBJ2-5,-,TRBD1,TGTGCCAGCAGCTCCGGACAGGCCCAGCAGGGGACCCAGTACTTC,CASSSGQAQQGTQYF
TRBV5-1,TRBJ2-7,-,-,TGCGCCAGCAGCTTGCGGGGGATCGCCTACGAGCAGTACTTC,CASSLRGIAYEQYF
TRBV18,TRBJ2-2,-,TRBD2,TGTGCCAGCTCACCACCGACGGGAGGGCCGGACACCGGGGAGCTGTTTTTT,CASSPPTGGPDTGELFF
TRBV6-1,TRBJ1-6,-,-,TGTGCCAGCAGGGACAGTTGGACGAATAATTCACCCCTCCACTTT,CASRDSWTNNSPLHF
TRBV28,TRBJ2-1,-,TRBD2,TGTGCCAGCAGTTTAAGTTCGGCTAGCGGGAGGGTTGAGCAGTTCTTC,CASSLSSASGRVEQFF
TRBV6-5,TRBJ1-6,once,-,TGTGCCAGCAACCTTGGCCGCCCCTATAATTCACCCCTCCACTTT,CASNLGRPYNSPLHF